These T cell receptor beta chains were read from a single sample in a study of blood T cell repertoires in COVID-19. Method: immunoSEQ multiplex PCR; TCRdb's copy keeps in-frame clones and lacks some. The table records 200,000 to 250,000 clones, around 80% of them present only once. The sequenced sample consisted of peripheral blood. The source of these receptors is a human donor in a cohort sampled during active COVID-19. CDR3s include the opening cysteine and the closing phenylalanine or tryptophan. The D gene is left open where the match is weak. The size of a clone is reported for some rows only, either as once, few or many, or as a class for expanded clones.

>once|TRBV4-2|-|TRBJ2-7
CASSQEDGVLGEQYF
TGTGCCAGCAGCCAAGAGGACGGTGTACTAGGCGAGCAGTACTTC
>-|TRBV6-1|TRBD1|TRBJ2-6
CASSEIFGQGSSGANVLTF
TGTGCCAGCAGTGAAATCTTCGGACAGGGGTCTTCTGGGGCCAACGTCCTGACTTTC
>-|TRBV19|TRBD2|TRBJ2-5
CASSWTSGTAKTQYF
TGTGCCAGTAGTTGGACTAGCGGGACAGCGAAGACCCAGTACTTC
>-|TRBV28|-|TRBJ1-1
CASSFGFGGEAFF
TGTGCCAGCAGTTTCGGGTTTGGCGGTGAAGCTTTCTTT
>-|TRBV2|-|TRBJ1-5
CASSEEQYSNQPQHF
TGTGCCAGCAGTGAAGAACAGTATAGCAATCAGCCCCAGCATTTT
>once|TRBV9|-|TRBJ1-1
CASSPRRGGTEAFF
TGTGCCAGCAGCCCCCGTCGGGGTGGCACTGAAGCTTTCTTT
>-|TRBV6-5|TRBD1|TRBJ2-7
CASSPGTGASYEQYF
TGTGCCAGCAGCCCCGGGACAGGGGCTTCCTACGAGCAGTACTTC
>once|TRBV18|-|TRBJ2-5
CASSPNRNQETQYF
TGTGCCAGCTCACCTAACAGGAACCAAGAGACCCAGTACTTC
>-|TRBV19|TRBD1|TRBJ1-1
CASSKSRDRGTEAFF
TGTGCCAGTAGTAAATCCCGGGACAGGGGCACTGAAGCTTTCTTT
>-|TRBV9|TRBD2|TRBJ2-2
CASSASPGTSGNTGELFF
TGTGCCAGCAGCGCCTCCCCCGGGACTAGCGGGAACACCGGGGAGCTGTTTTTT
>-|TRBV9|TRBD1|TRBJ1-4
CASSGGQGTNEKLFF
TGTGCCAGCAGCGGGGGACAGGGAACTAATGAAAAACTGTTTTTT
>-|TRBV24-1|-|TRBJ2-2
CATSDARVPGELFF
TGTGCCACCAGTGATGCCAGGGTTCCCGGGGAGCTGTTTTTT
>-|TRBV18|-|TRBJ2-7
CASSPPSAYEQYF
TGTGCCAGCTCACCACCGTCAGCCTACGAGCAGTACTTC
>-|TRBV9|TRBD2|TRBJ2-3
CASSVAWVAGNTDTQYF
TGTGCCAGCAGCGTAGCTTGGGTAGCGGGAAACACAGATACGCAGTATTTT
>-|TRBV2|TRBD1|TRBJ2-5
CASSRDRGQETQYF
TGTGCCAGCAGCCGGGACAGGGGGCAAGAGACCCAGTACTTC
>-|TRBV5-1|-|TRBJ2-5
CASSLAQRFETQYF
TGCGCCAGCAGCTTGGCCCAGCGGTTTGAGACCCAGTACTTC
>few|TRBV18|-|TRBJ2-7
CASSTTSNEQYF
TGTGCCAGCTCAACCACTAGTAACGAGCAGTACTTC
>-|TRBV27|TRBD2|TRBJ2-5
CASKGPWVASGVKETQYF
TGTGCCAGCAAGGGACCCTGGGTCGCTAGCGGGGTAAAAGAGACCCAGTACTTC
>few|TRBV28|-|TRBJ2-7
CASSPASVTYEQYF
TGTGCCAGCAGCCCCGCCAGCGTTACCTACGAGCAGTACTTC
>-|TRBV19|TRBD2|TRBJ2-1
CASTQGGLAGAGQFF
TGTGCCAGTACCCAGGGGGGACTAGCGGGAGCGGGGCAGTTCTTC
>-|TRBV4-1|TRBD2|TRBJ2-1
CASSQDASGRGSYNEQFF
TGCGCCAGCAGCCAAGACGCTAGCGGGAGAGGCTCCTACAATGAGCAGTTCTTC
>-|TRBV27|-|TRBJ2-2
CASRKQRNTGELFF
TGTGCCAGTCGAAAACAAAGGAACACCGGGGAGCTGTTTTTT
>-|TRBV27|-|TRBJ2-7
CASSLTGAAYEQYF
TGTGCCAGCAGTTTAACTGGAGCCGCCTACGAGCAGTACTTC
>-|TRBV2|TRBD2|TRBJ2-3
CASSPNSGRSDTQYF
TGTGCCAGCAGTCCCAATAGCGGGAGGTCGGATACGCAGTATTTT
>once|TRBV7-7|TRBD2|TRBJ2-2
CASSRLAAGTGELFF
TGTGCTAGCAGCCGACTAGCGGCCGGCACCGGGGAGCTGTTTTTT
>-|TRBV7-9|-|TRBJ1-1
CASSPEPYTEAFF
TGTGCCAGCAGTCCAGAACCGTACACTGAAGCTTTCTTT
>-|TRBV7-2|TRBD1|TRBJ1-4
CASSNWTGAVTKTNEKLFF
TGTGCCAGCAGCAACTGGACAGGGGCCGTTACGAAAACTAATGAAAAACTGTTTTTT
>-|TRBV7-6|TRBD2|TRBJ2-5
CASSSGGPMQETQYF
TGTGCCAGCAGTAGCGGGGGTCCAATGCAAGAGACCCAGTACTTC
>-|TRBV5-8|-|TRBJ1-2
CASSLVSGPYGYTF
TGTGCCAGCAGCTTGGTTTCAGGGCCCTATGGCTACACCTTC
>once|TRBV12-3/TRBV12-4|-|TRBJ1-6
CASSLINNSPLHF
TGTGCCAGCAGTTTAATCAATAATTCACCCCTCCACTTT
>-|TRBV7-8|-|TRBJ2-7
CASRLAGSYEQYF
TGTGCCAGCAGATTGGCAGGGTCTTACGAGCAGTACTTC
>-|TRBV6-5|-|TRBJ1-1
CASSPSGGPTEAFF
TGTGCCAGCAGCCCCTCCGGGGGGCCCACTGAAGCTTTCTTT
>-|TRBV30|-|TRBJ2-5
CAWSRPPGETQYF
TGTGCCTGGAGCCGACCCCCAGGGGAGACCCAGTACTTC
>-|TRBV12-3/TRBV12-4|TRBD1|TRBJ1-2
CASSDRVANGYTF
TGTGCCAGCAGTGACAGGGTGGCGAATGGCTACACCTTC
>once|TRBV18|-|TRBJ1-2
CASSPGVEGRNYTF
TGTGCCAGCTCGCCTGGTGTCGAGGGAAGAAACTACACCTTC
>once|TRBV25-1|TRBD1|TRBJ1-1
CASSPGTGDTEAFF
TGTGCCAGCAGTCCCGGGACAGGGGACACTGAAGCTTTCTTT
>-|TRBV2|TRBD2|TRBJ2-5
CASREGLAGGETQYF
TGTGCCAGCAGAGAGGGACTAGCGGGAGGGGAGACCCAGTACTTC
>-|TRBV5-1|-|TRBJ2-5
CASSLSSGRETQYF
TGCGCCAGCAGCTTAAGTAGTGGTCGGGAGACCCAGTACTTC
>few|TRBV5-8|-|TRBJ1-1
CASSLGVPVKNTEAFF
TGTGCCAGCAGCTTGGGAGTTCCGGTTAAGAACACTGAAGCTTTCTTT
>-|TRBV5-1|-|TRBJ2-7
CASSLSGTPGDSYEQYF
TGCGCCAGCAGCTTGTCGGGTACCCCAGGGGATTCCTACGAGCAGTACTTC
>-|TRBV2|-|TRBJ1-2
CASKENSGYGYTF
TGTGCCAGCAAGGAAAACAGCGGCTATGGCTACACCTTC
>-|TRBV19|-|TRBJ2-3
CASSPRSASTDTQYF
TGTGCCAGTAGTCCCAGGTCAGCTAGCACAGATACGCAGTATTTT
>-|TRBV7-2|-|TRBJ2-1
CASSSSSPLRSEQFF
TGTGCCAGCAGCTCGTCTTCGCCCCTACGGAGTGAGCAGTTCTTC
>-|TRBV14|TRBD2|TRBJ2-2
CASSGLANTGELFF
TGTGCCAGCTCGGGACTAGCGAACACCGGGGAGCTGTTTTTT
>-|TRBV6-5|TRBD2|TRBJ2-5
CASSHTSGSKETQYF
TGTGCCAGCAGTCACACTAGCGGGAGTAAAGAGACCCAGTACTTC
>once|TRBV5-6|-|TRBJ2-7
CASSLTRTSPYEQYF
TGTGCCAGCAGCTTGACAAGGACAAGTCCCTACGAGCAGTACTTC
>-|TRBV27|-|TRBJ2-7
CASSLRGPYEQYF
TGTGCCAGCAGTTTAAGGGGCCCCTACGAGCAGTACTTC
>-|TRBV6-5|TRBD2|TRBJ2-1
CASRRLAGVRNEQFF
TGTGCCAGCAGAAGACTAGCGGGAGTGAGAAATGAGCAGTTCTTC
>-|TRBV5-1|-|TRBJ1-4
CASRFNVAATNEKLFF
TGCGCCAGCCGATTCAACGTAGCAGCAACTAATGAAAAACTGTTTTTT
>-|TRBV18|-|TRBJ2-6
CASSPFRPASSGANVLTF
TGTGCCAGCTCACCTTTCCGACCGGCTAGCTCTGGGGCCAACGTCCTGACTTTC
>-|TRBV18|TRBD1|TRBJ2-1
CASSPKGQGGHEQFF
TGTGCCAGCTCACCTAAGGGACAGGGGGGCCATGAGCAGTTCTTC
>-|TRBV5-1|-|TRBJ2-5
CASSWGGGGYQETQYF
TGCGCCAGCAGCTGGGGGGGCGGGGGCTACCAAGAGACCCAGTACTTC
>-|TRBV6-2/TRBV6-3|TRBD2|TRBJ2-3
CASSYSPLAGITDTQYF
TGTGCCAGCAGTTATTCTCCGCTAGCGGGAATTACAGATACGCAGTATTTT
>-|TRBV20-1|TRBD2|TRBJ2-7
CSASLAGVSYEQYF
TGCAGTGCTAGTCTAGCGGGAGTTTCCTACGAGCAGTACTTC
>-|TRBV12-3/TRBV12-4|-|TRBJ1-5
CASSFGQPQHF
TGTGCCAGCAGTTTCGGTCAGCCCCAGCATTTT
>-|TRBV2|TRBD2|TRBJ2-2
CASSETSPGELFF
TGTGCCAGCAGTGAGACTAGCCCCGGGGAGCTGTTTTTT
>-|TRBV18|-|TRBJ2-5
CASSPTTGFGTQYF
TGTGCCAGCTCACCAACGACTGGGTTTGGGACCCAGTACTTC
>-|TRBV5-1|TRBD1|TRBJ2-7
CASSLSGGVYEQYF
TGCGCCAGCAGCTTGTCAGGGGGCGTCTACGAGCAGTACTTC